These 22 T cell receptor beta chains share one sample of origin, sequenced in a study of T cell responses to AZD1222 COVID-19 vaccine. Produced via immunoSEQ multiplex PCR; TCRdb's table is partial and in-frame only. The table lists 100,000 or so clones, over 75% of them singletons. The source material was peripheral blood, sampled on day 0 of AZD1222 vaccination. Receptors were obtained from an adult in good health.

This clone was seen only once. The genes are TRBV20-1 and TRBJ1-1; no clear D. Germline-derived CDR1 and CDR2 are DFQATT and SNEGSKA (reference sequence). CDR3 length: 15 amino acids. Trimming removed 3 bases from V and 0 bases from J, with 14 bases in between. The CDR3 DNA is TGCAGTGCTAGTGCTCGCCCGCTTATGAACACTGAAGCTTTCTTT. It yields the protein CSASARPLMNTEAFF.

The rearrangement uses TRBV28 and TRBJ2-1; 9 nucleotides align to TRBD1. The CDR3 contains 16 residues. With 5 bases clipped from V and 9 bases from J, the junction kept 14 bases outside the gene matches. CDR1 is MDHEN and CDR2 is SYDVKM in the germline V gene. In nucleotides, the CDR3 is TGTGCCAGCAGTCCGGACAGGGGACAGTGGCAAGGTGAGCAGTTCTTC. Residues: CASSPDRGQWQGEQFF.

The genes are TRBV27 and TRBJ1-5; D is unresolved. V was cut by 3 bases and J by 4 bases, with 7 bases left in between. The germline V gene has CDR1 MNHEY and CDR2 SMNVEV (reference sequence). This CDR3 contains 13 residues. The DNA of the CDR3 is TGTGCCAGCAGTTTCGGCCAAAATCAGCCCCAGCATTTT. It translates to CASSFGQNQPQHF.

This sequence joins TRBV6-5 and TRBJ2-2; D is unclear. The CDR3 runs to 13 residues. The V gene's germline CDR1 is MNHEY and CDR2 SVGAGI. V was clipped by 6 bases and J by 8 bases, with 13 bases between them. The CDR3 loop is CASRRSVSGELFF. The CDR3 DNA reads TGTGCCAGCAGGCGGTCCGTGAGTGGGGAGCTGTTTTTT.

This rearrangement joins TRBV29-1 to TRBJ2-1, with 8 nucleotides matching TRBD2. The germline V gene has CDR1 SQVTM and CDR2 ANQGSEA. The CDR3 spans 14 residues. The junction had 5 bases not matched to a gene; V was cut back by 5 bases and J by 2 bases. CDR3 nucleotides: TGCAGCGTTACCGGGGGGGAAACCTACAATGAGCAGTTCTTC. Protein product: CSVTGGETYNEQFF.

V gene TRBV29-1 combines with J gene TRBJ1-1; possibly TRBD1 for D (5 bases). The CDR3 is 12 residues long. CDR1 and CDR2 from the germline V gene are SQVTM and ANQGSEA. V gave up 6 bases and J gave up 7 bases, with 15 bases separating them. CDR3 region: CSVLTGTVEAFF. The CDR3 bases are TGCAGCGTGCTAACCGGGACTGTTGAAGCTTTCTTT.

This chain joins TRBV5-1 and TRBJ1-2, with D possibly being TRBD1 (5 bases). Trimming removed 0 bases at V and 0 bases at J, with 15 bases between. In germline, CDR1 is SGHRS, CDR2 YFSETQ. The CDR3 is 17 residues long. The CDR3 DNA follows: TGCGCCAGCAGCTTGGAGGGGAGAACAGGAGCTAACTATGGCTACACCTTC. Its translation is CASSLEGRTGANYGYTF.

The count of this clone is one. This chain uses TRBV25-1 with TRBJ1-2; D is unresolved. Germline CDR1 is MGHDK and CDR2 is SYGVNS. The ends were cut back, 5 bases at V and 8 bases at J, with 12 bases in the middle. There are 12 residues in the CDR3. CDR3 nucleotide sequence: TGTGCCAGCAGTCCACCAGTCGGGGGCTACACCTTC. Translated: CASSPPVGGYTF.

This clone was found once. CDR3 amino acids: CASSPPTSEARNEQFF. The CDR3 DNA reads as TGTGCCAGCTCACCCCCAACTAGCGAAGCCCGCAATGAGCAGTTCTTC. The chain links TRBV18 to TRBJ2-1, with 7 bases fitting TRBD2. V lost 3 bases, J lost 6 bases, and 11 bases stayed unmatched. This CDR3 has 16 residues. The germline V gene has CDR1 KGHSH and CDR2 LQKENI.

The chain uses TRBV12-3 or TRBV12-4 and TRBJ1-5; D is unresolved. The CDR3 contains 13 residues. The V end lost 2 bases, the J end lost 6 bases, and 8 bases lay between the germline ends. The CDR3 coding sequence is TGTGCCAGCAGTTTACTGGAGGCTCAGCCCCAGCATTTT. Translation gives CASSLLEAQPQHF.

The J gene is TRBJ2-7, the V gene TRBV15; D is unclear. V was clipped by 1 base and J by 3 bases, with 13 bases between them. The CDR3 contains 15 residues. Germline V gene data show CDR1 as LNHNV and CDR2 as YYDKDF (reference sequence). The CDR3 loop is CATSRVRSRNYEQYF. The CDR3 nucleotides are TGTGCCACCAGCAGAGTCCGGTCGCGCAACTACGAGCAGTACTTC.

The gene calls are TRBV28 and TRBJ1-4; 7 bases agree with TRBD1. J was trimmed by 3 bases and V by 11 bases; bases with no gene match: 6. This CDR3 has 13 residues. Germline V CDR1 and CDR2: MDHEN, SYDVKM. The CDR3 sequence is CAGQDRPNEKLFF. The CDR3 DNA reads TGTGCCGGCCAGGACAGGCCTAATGAAAAACTGTTTTTT.

This clone was picked up one time. The chain is built from TRBV5-1 and TRBJ1-2, with 9 bases matching TRBD1. The V gene's germline CDR1 is SGHRS and CDR2 YFSETQ. V was pared by 4 bases and J by 8 bases, with 9 bases of the junction left unmatched. The CDR3 contains 14 residues. The CDR3 protein is CASSQTGTGYGYTF. The CDR3 DNA sequence: TGCGCCAGCAGCCAAACCGGGACAGGGTACGGCTACACCTTC.

The V gene is TRBV5-1, the J gene TRBJ2-7, with 7 bases fitting TRBD2. J gave up 6 bases and V 0 bases, and 3 bases lay outside the gene matches. Looked up from germline, CDR1 is SGHRS and CDR2 is YFSETQ. CDR3 length equals 13 residues. The CDR3 nucleotides are TGCGCCAGCAGCTTGGATGGGGAGGGCGAGCAGTACTTC. Translated, it gives CASSLDGEGEQYF.

The CDR3 reads CASSPTSTPYEQYF. The DNA for the CDR3 is TGTGCCAGCAGCCCGACTAGCACCCCCTACGAGCAGTACTTC. This chain connects TRBV27 to TRBJ2-7; 7 nucleotides align to TRBD2. The ends lost 6 bases at V and 2 bases at J; junction bases unmatched: 7. Looked up from germline, CDR1 is MNHEY and CDR2 is SMNVEV (reference sequence). This CDR3 region has 14 residues.

This sequence joins TRBV6-5 and TRBJ2-5, with D perhaps TRBD2 (6 bases). CDR1 and CDR2 (germline): MNHEY, SVGAGI. V shed 6 bases and J shed 9 bases, with 23 bases lying between them. The CDR3 extends over 15 amino acids. CDR3 region: CASSTPGLKVGAQYF. The CDR3 nucleotides read TGTGCCAGCAGCACCCCGGGACTTAAAGTGGGGGCCCAGTACTTC.

V is TRBV5-8 and J is TRBJ2-1; D is perhaps TRBD1 (5 bases). Germline CDR1 reads SGHTS; CDR2 reads YDEGEE. CDR3 size: 14 residues. The V end lost 7 bases, the J end lost 0 bases, and 11 bases lay between the germline ends. As DNA, the CDR3 is TGTGCCAGCGAAGACAGAAGCTCCTACAATGAGCAGTTCTTC. Residues: CASEDRSSYNEQFF.

This clone showed up just once. The chain couples TRBV28 to TRBJ2-1; D is tentatively TRBD1 or TRBD2 (5 bases each). Trimming took 6 bases from V and 10 from J, leaving 16 bases between them. CDR3 length equals 13 residues. CDR1 MDHEN and CDR2 SYDVKM come from the germline V gene. Here the CDR3 reads CASRPGTAEEQFF. The CDR3 DNA reads TGTGCCAGCAGACCCGGGACGGCGGAGGAGCAGTTCTTC.

The CDR3 DNA sequence: TGCAGCGTTGATGGCAGCCTTAATGAAAAACTGTTTTTT. Translated: CSVDGSLNEKLFF. This chain uses TRBV29-1 with TRBJ1-4; D is ambiguous. This CDR3 spans 13 amino acids. The V end was cut by 3 bases, the J end by 4 bases, with 9 bases between. The germline CDR1 and CDR2 sequences are SQVTM and ANQGSEA.

The V and J genes are TRBV7-9 and TRBJ2-2; possibly TRBD1 or TRBD2 for D (5 bases each). The V end lost 5 bases, the J end lost 2 bases, and 12 bases lay between the germline ends. The length of the CDR3 is 15 residues. The germline V gene has CDR1 SEHNR and CDR2 FQNEAQ (reference sequence). The CDR3 loop is CASSLGTVNTGELFF. The CDR3 DNA sequence: TGTGCCAGCAGCCTGGGGACGGTAAACACCGGGGAGCTGTTTTTT.

The chain combines TRBV6-1 with TRBJ2-1; 7 nucleotides agree with TRBD2. The germline V gene has CDR1 MNHNS and CDR2 SASEGT. The CDR3 length is 16 residues. With 6 bases clipped from V and 2 bases from J, the junction kept 10 bases outside the gene matches. CDR3 bases: TGTGCCAGCAGAGAATTTACGGGACTACCCTACAATGAGCAGTTCTTC. Protein sequence: CASREFTGLPYNEQFF.

The V call is TRBV9, the J call TRBJ2-3; D remains ambiguous. This CDR3 comprises 13 residues. Germline CDR1 and CDR2: SGDLS and YYNGEE. V lost 2 bases and J 5 bases, leaving 9 bases between the germline ends. The CDR3 DNA reads TGTGCCAGCAGCGTTCTTCTCGTAGATACGCAGTATTTT. Translated: CASSVLLVDTQYF.